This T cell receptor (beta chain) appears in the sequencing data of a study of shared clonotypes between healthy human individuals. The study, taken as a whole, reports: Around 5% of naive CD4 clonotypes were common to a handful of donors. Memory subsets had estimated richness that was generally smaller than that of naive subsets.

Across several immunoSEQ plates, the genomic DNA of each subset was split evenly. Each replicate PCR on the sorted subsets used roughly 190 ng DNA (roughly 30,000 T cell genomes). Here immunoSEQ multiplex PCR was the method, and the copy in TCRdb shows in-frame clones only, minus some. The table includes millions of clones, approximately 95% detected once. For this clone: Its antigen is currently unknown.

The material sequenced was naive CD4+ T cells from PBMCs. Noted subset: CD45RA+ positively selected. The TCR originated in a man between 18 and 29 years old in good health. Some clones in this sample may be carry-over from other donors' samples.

CDR3 sequence (DNA): TGTGCCACCAGCCATTCATGGGGACAGGGGATTGAGACCCAGTACTTC. Translating gives CATSHSWGQGIETQYF. J is TRBJ2-5 and V is TRBV15, with 10 bases lining up with TRBD1. CDR1 is LNHNV, CDR2 YYDKDF, per germline (reference sequence). This CDR3 has 16 amino acids. The V and J ends lost 5 bases and 5 bases, in that order; junction bases with no gene match: 11.